A single sample gave rise to the 23 T cell receptor beta chains below, sequenced in a study of blood T cell repertoires in COVID-19. Produced via immunoSEQ multiplex PCR; TCRdb's table is partial and in-frame only. The table records over 110,000 clones, 84% of them present only once. Material: PBMCs or T cells enriched from blood (not recorded which). The source is a man aged 45 to 65 in a cohort exposed to, infected with or recovered from COVID-19 (not recorded which).

The chain employs TRBV7-8 and TRBJ1-1; D is perhaps TRBD1 (6 bases). The length of the CDR3 is 15 residues. The V gene lost 1 base and the J gene lost 1 base, with 10 bases spanning the gap. CDR1 SGHVS and CDR2 FQNEAQ come from the germline V gene. The CDR3 sequence: CASSLVTGWNTEAFF. The CDR3 DNA follows: TGTGCCAGCAGCTTAGTAACAGGGTGGAACACTGAAGCTTTCTTT.

To note about this clone: This specimen includes other DNA sequences encoding the same CDR3. The chain employs TRBV5-4 and TRBJ2-2, with D perhaps matching TRBD1 (6 bases). This CDR3 region has 14 residues. V lost 2 bases and J 2 bases, leaving 7 bases between the germline ends. The germline V gene has CDR1 SGHNT and CDR2 YYREEE (reference sequence). CDR3 region: CASSLQGNTGELFF. CDR3 in DNA: TGTGCCAGCAGCTTACAGGGTAACACCGGGGAGCTGTTTTTT.

The chain links TRBV5-6 to TRBJ2-1; 13 bases are a match to TRBD2. From germline, CDR1 is SGHDT and CDR2 YYEEEE. V trimming: 4 bases; J trimming: 9 bases; junction bases outside the gene matches: 10. This CDR3 region has 16 residues. The CDR3 here is CASSRTSGRAVSEQFF. The CDR3 nucleotides are TGTGCCAGCAGCAGAACTAGCGGGAGGGCCGTGAGTGAGCAGTTCTTC.

The J gene is TRBJ1-5, the V gene TRBV2; D uncertain. Per the germline V gene, CDR1 is SNHLY and CDR2 is FYNNEI. Trimming cost V 5 bases and J 6 bases, with 14 bases left between them. The CDR3 spans 14 residues. Here the CDR3 reads CASSPPPFGQPQHF. The CDR3 DNA reads TGTGCCAGCAGTCCTCCTCCGTTCGGTCAGCCCCAGCATTTT. The entire variable domain, with the rest obtained from reference TRBV2 and TRBJ1-5, is as follows: EPEVTQTPSHQVTQMGQEVILRCVPISNHLYFYWYRQILGQKVEFLVSFYNNEISEKSEIFDDQFSVERPDGSNFTLKIRSTKLEDSAMYFCASSPPPFGQPQHFGDGTRLSIL.

V and J are TRBV28 and TRBJ1-1; TRBD1 aligns across 7 bases. This CDR3 comprises 16 residues. The V segment lost 6 bases and the J segment 1 base; nucleotides outside the gene matches: 11. Germline CDR1 is MDHEN and CDR2 is SYDVKM. This chain's CDR3 is CASRMSTGTENTEAFF. The DNA of the CDR3 is TGTGCCAGCAGGATGTCTACCGGGACAGAGAACACTGAAGCTTTCTTT.

This chain uses TRBV5-1 with TRBJ2-2; D uncertain. The CDR3 runs 18 residues. Germline lookup yields CDR1 SGHRS and CDR2 YFSETQ. Trimming left V 0 bases short and J 2 bases short, with 17 bases between. The CDR3 nucleotides are TGCGCCAGCAGCTTGGAAGAGCGACCTGACTCAAACACCGGGGAGCTGTTTTTT. It yields the protein CASSLEERPDSNTGELFF.

The chain has TRBV7-9 and TRBJ2-7; 8 nucleotides line up with TRBD1. Germline loops: CDR1 SEHNR, CDR2 FQNEAQ (reference sequence). The J segment lost 6 bases and the V segment lost 5 bases, leaving 9 bases of the junction unmatched. The CDR3 sequence is 14 residues long. The CDR3 nucleotides are TGTGCCAGCAGCACAGGACAGGGTTTCTCCGAGCAGTACTTC. Its translation is CASSTGQGFSEQYF.

This chain links TRBV7-8 with TRBJ2-1; 11 bases are a match to TRBD2. Germline lookup yields CDR1 SGHVS and CDR2 FQNEAQ. V gave up 1 base and J gave up 3 bases; unmatched junction bases: 11. CDR3 length: 19 amino acids. The CDR3 spells CASSLEGVAGGFYYNEQFF. CDR3 nucleotide sequence: TGTGCCAGCAGCTTAGAAGGAGTAGCGGGAGGGTTTTACTACAATGAGCAGTTCTTC.

The rearrangement links TRBV4-2 to TRBJ2-1, with 11 bases matching TRBD1. CDR1 and CDR2 (germline): LGHNA, YNFKEQ. Germline trimming cut 5 bases from V and 7 bases from J; bases unmatched to any gene: 7. This CDR3 has 15 amino acids. This chain's CDR3 is CASSAGTGGLNEQFF. CDR3 in DNA: TGTGCCAGCAGCGCCGGGACAGGGGGTTTGAATGAGCAGTTCTTC.

V and J are TRBV24-1 and TRBJ1-4; TRBD1 aligns across 8 bases. This CDR3 contains 14 residues. CDR1 KGHDR and CDR2 SFDVKD come from the germline V gene. V trimming: 7 bases; J trimming: 6 bases; junction bases outside the gene matches: 6. Here the CDR3 DNA reads TGTGCCACCAGGTCGGACAGGGAGGATGAAAAACTGTTTTTT. Its translation is CATRSDREDEKLFF.

The chain links TRBV19 to TRBJ2-5; TRBD1 agrees at 12 bases. Trimming at V came to 7 bases and at J to 5 bases, leaving 8 bases not matched to a gene. CDR1 is LNHDA, CDR2 SQIVND, per germline (reference sequence). The CDR3 consists of 15 residues. This CDR3 is CASTPGTGGFETQYF. CDR3 nucleotide sequence: TGTGCCAGTACTCCCGGGACAGGGGGCTTCGAGACCCAGTACTTC.

The chain combines TRBV7-2 with TRBJ1-2; 11 bases are shared with TRBD1. This CDR3 has 16 residues. Unmatched junction bases numbered 10, after V lost 5 bases and J lost 5 bases. The V gene's germline CDR1 is SGHTA and CDR2 FQGNSA. The CDR3 DNA reads TGTGCCAGCAGCCCCGGGGGGGACAGGGGGGTGTATGGCTACACCTTC. Protein product: CASSPGGDRGVYGYTF.

This sequence joins TRBV5-1 and TRBJ2-1, with TRBD2 as a possible D gene (6 bases). Germline V CDR1 and CDR2: SGHRS, YFSETQ. This CDR3 is built from 12 residues. The V gene lost 6 bases and the J gene lost 7 bases, with 11 bases spanning the gap. This CDR3 is CASTLGGNEQFF. CDR3 bases: TGCGCCAGCACCCTTGGGGGGAATGAGCAGTTCTTC.

The chain employs TRBV6-2 or TRBV6-3 and TRBJ1-5; TRBD1 agrees at 8 bases. From germline, CDR1 is MNHEY and CDR2 SVGEGT. There are 16 residues in the CDR3. Germline trimming cut 6 bases from V and 6 bases from J; bases unmatched to any gene: 13. CDR3 loop: CASSPPTGGGGQPQHF. CDR3 DNA: TGTGCCAGCAGCCCCCCCACAGGGGGAGGCGGTCAGCCCCAGCATTTT.

This chain links TRBV5-4 with TRBJ2-5; the D gene is possibly TRBD2 (6 bases). Germline-derived CDR1 and CDR2 are SGHNT and YYREEE (reference sequence). The CDR3 is 14 amino acids. Trimming shortened V by 0 bases and J by 3 bases, and 9 bases separated the two germline ends. The CDR3 DNA reads as TGTGCCAGCAGCTTGGGACTAGTAAAAGAGACCCAGTACTTC. Protein product: CASSLGLVKETQYF.

In this sample, this clone turned up once. The CDR3 region is CASSPEGLSGNTIYF. The CDR3 DNA follows: TGCGCCAGCAGCCCGGAGGGATTATCTGGAAACACCATATATTTT. This rearrangement joins TRBV5-1 to TRBJ1-3, with unresolved D. The germline gives CDR1 SGHRS, CDR2 YFSETQ. The CDR3 has 15 residues. Trimming shortened V by 4 bases and J by 1 base, and 12 bases separated the two germline ends. Full variable domain (remainder filled in from reference TRBV5-1 and TRBJ1-3): KAGVTQTPRYLIKTRGQQVTLSCSPISGHRSVSWYQQTPGQGLQFLFEYFSETQRNKGNFPGRFSGRQFSNSRSEMNVSTLELGDSALYLCASSPEGLSGNTIYFGEGSWLTVV.

The chain is built from TRBV6-5 and TRBJ2-1; 12 bases are a match to TRBD2. The V and J ends lost 5 bases and 6 bases, in that order; junction bases with no gene match: 5. The CDR3 is 15 amino acids. Germline V gives CDR1 MNHEY, CDR2 SVGAGI. CDR3 sequence reads: CASSPSGRASNEQFF. The DNA for the CDR3 is TGTGCCAGCAGTCCTAGCGGGAGGGCCTCCAATGAGCAGTTCTTC.

This rearrangement joins TRBV3-1 (or the pseudogene TRBV3-2) to TRBJ1-2; 7 positions agree with TRBD1. The ends lost 1 base at V and 3 bases at J; junction bases unmatched: 5. This CDR3 comprises 15 residues. Germline V gene data show CDR1 as LGHDT and CDR2 as YNNKEL (reference sequence). This CDR3 is CASSQGSGQDYGYTF. In DNA form, the CDR3 reads TGTGCCAGCAGCCAAGGGTCCGGACAGGACTATGGCTACACCTTC.

The CDR3 reads CATSEGQPTGELFF. DNA of the CDR3: TGTGCCACCAGTGAGGGACAGCCCACCGGGGAGCTGTTTTTT. The J gene is TRBJ2-2, the V gene TRBV24-1; 7 bases map to TRBD1. Germline V gene data show CDR1 as KGHDR and CDR2 as SFDVKD. This CDR3 comprises 14 residues. Trimming removed 4 bases from V and 4 bases from J; junction bases left unmatched: 2.

The chain links TRBV11-3 to TRBJ2-3; no firm D call. CDR3 length: 14 amino acids. Trimming stripped 2 bases from V and 6 bases from J, with 12 bases between. Germline V gene data show CDR1 as SGHNT and CDR2 as YENEEA. In nucleotides, the CDR3 is TGTGCCAGCAGCTTACAGGCGAGTGGGGATACGCAGTATTTT. This gives the protein CASSLQASGDTQYF.

The chain uses TRBV18 and TRBJ1-1; 10 positions agree with TRBD1. V trimming: 5 bases; J trimming: 0 bases; junction bases outside the gene matches: 9. CDR3 length: 17 amino acids. The germline gives CDR1 KGHSH, CDR2 LQKENI. CDR3 residues: CASSSIGTGAMNTEAFF. CDR3 nucleotides: TGTGCCAGCTCATCGATAGGGACAGGGGCCATGAACACTGAAGCTTTCTTT.

The chain carries TRBV3-1 (or the pseudogene TRBV3-2) and TRBJ2-1; 10 nucleotides align to TRBD2. V shed 5 bases and J 8 bases; nucleotides not matched to a gene: 12. CDR3 size: 16 residues. Germline V lookup: CDR1 LGHDT, CDR2 YNNKEL (reference sequence). In DNA, the CDR3 is TGTGCCAGCAGCGCCTTACTAGCGGGGAAAGGGTATGAGCAGTTCTTC. This gives the protein CASSALLAGKGYEQFF.

The rearrangement uses TRBV9 and TRBJ1-2; D might be TRBD1 (5 bases). The germline V gene encodes CDR1 SGDLS and CDR2 YYNGEE. The V end lost 3 bases, the J end lost 7 bases, and 10 bases lay between the germline ends. CDR3 size: 12 residues. The CDR3 nucleotides read TGTGCCAGCAGCGCCCTGGGGGGTGGCTACACCTTC. Protein product: CASSALGGGYTF.